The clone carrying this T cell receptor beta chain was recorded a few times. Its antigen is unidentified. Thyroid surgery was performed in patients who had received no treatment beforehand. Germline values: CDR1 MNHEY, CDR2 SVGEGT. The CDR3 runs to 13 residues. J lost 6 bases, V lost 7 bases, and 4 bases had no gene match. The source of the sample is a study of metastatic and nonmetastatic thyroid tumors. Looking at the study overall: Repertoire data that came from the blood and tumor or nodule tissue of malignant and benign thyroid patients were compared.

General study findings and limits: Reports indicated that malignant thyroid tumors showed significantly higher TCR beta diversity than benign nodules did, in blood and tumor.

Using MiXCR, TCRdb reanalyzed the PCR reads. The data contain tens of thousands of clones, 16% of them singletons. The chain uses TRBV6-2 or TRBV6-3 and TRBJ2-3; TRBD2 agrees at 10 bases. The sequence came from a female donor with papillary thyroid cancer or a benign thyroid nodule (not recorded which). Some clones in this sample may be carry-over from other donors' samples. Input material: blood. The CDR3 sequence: CASKKLAGDTQYF. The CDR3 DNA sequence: TGTGCCAGCAAAAAACTAGCGGGGGATACGCAGTATTTT.